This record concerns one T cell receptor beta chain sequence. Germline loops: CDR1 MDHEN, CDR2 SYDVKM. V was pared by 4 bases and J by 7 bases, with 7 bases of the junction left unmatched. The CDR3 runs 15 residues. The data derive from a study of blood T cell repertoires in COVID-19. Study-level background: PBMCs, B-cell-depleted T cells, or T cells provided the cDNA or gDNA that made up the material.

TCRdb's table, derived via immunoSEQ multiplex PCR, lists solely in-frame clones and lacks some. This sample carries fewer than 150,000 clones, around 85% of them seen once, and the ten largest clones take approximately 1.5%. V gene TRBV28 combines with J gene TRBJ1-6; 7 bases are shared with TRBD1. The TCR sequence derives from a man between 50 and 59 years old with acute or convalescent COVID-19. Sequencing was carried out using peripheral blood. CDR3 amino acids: CASSSDRVFNSPLHF. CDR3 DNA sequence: TGTGCCAGCAGTTCCGACAGGGTTTTCAATTCACCCCTCCACTTT.